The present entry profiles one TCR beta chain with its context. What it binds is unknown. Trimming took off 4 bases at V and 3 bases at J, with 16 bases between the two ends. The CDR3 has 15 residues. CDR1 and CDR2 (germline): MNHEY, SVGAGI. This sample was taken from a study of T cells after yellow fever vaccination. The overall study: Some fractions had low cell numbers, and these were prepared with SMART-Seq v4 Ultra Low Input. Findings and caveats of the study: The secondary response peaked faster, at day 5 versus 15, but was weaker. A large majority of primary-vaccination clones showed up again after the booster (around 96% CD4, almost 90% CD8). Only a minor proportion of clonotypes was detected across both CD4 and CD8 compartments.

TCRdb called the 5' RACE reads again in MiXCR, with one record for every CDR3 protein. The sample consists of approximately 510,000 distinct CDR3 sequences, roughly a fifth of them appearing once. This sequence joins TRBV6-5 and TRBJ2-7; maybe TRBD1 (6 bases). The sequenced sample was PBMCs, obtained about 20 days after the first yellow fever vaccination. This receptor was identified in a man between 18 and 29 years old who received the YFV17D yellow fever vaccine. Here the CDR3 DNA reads TGTGCCAGCAGTTCTGCCGGGACAAGGGGCTACGAGCAGTACTTC. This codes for CASSSAGTRGYEQYF.